This entry lists 23 T cell receptor beta chains sequenced from one sample in a study of blood T cell repertoires in COVID-19. The table came from immunoSEQ multiplex PCR; TCRdb's copy has only in-frame clones and leaves some out. The sample yields about 390,000 clones, around nine tenths seen once. The sample taken for sequencing was PBMCs or T cells enriched from blood (not recorded which). These receptors all stem from a woman in her 50s who had recovered from COVID-19.

The J gene is TRBJ2-5, the V gene TRBV6-5; TRBD2 might be the D (5 bases). Germline V gives CDR1 MNHEY, CDR2 SVGAGI. Trimming took 6 bases from V and 2 from J, leaving 13 bases between them. CDR3 size: 14 residues. The CDR3 nucleotides read TGTGCCAGCAGAGGCGAGGGCCGGCAAGAGACCCAGTACTTC. Translated: CASRGEGRQETQYF.

This clone has more than one count but fewer than ten. The chain joins TRBV4-1 to TRBJ1-1; 11 nucleotides agree with TRBD1. V trimming: 5 bases; J trimming: 0 bases; junction bases outside the gene matches: 8. Germline loops: CDR1 MGHRA, CDR2 YSYEKL. This CDR3 contains 17 residues. CDR3: CASSERGTGGMNTEAFF. In DNA form, the CDR3 reads TGCGCCAGCAGCGAAAGAGGGACAGGGGGAATGAACACTGAAGCTTTCTTT.

The rearrangement links TRBV7-2 to TRBJ2-5; D possibly corresponds to TRBD2 (7 bases). Trimming pared 5 bases from V and 5 bases from J, leaving 15 bases between. There are 14 residues in the CDR3. CDR1 is SGHTA and CDR2 is FQGNSA in the germline V gene. CDR3 residues: CASSTRGRGETQYF. CDR3 sequence (DNA): TGTGCCAGCAGCACCCGGGGGAGGGGGGAGACCCAGTACTTC.

The chain's CDR3 is CASSLAGGGTSGYTF. In nucleotides, the CDR3 is TGCGCCAGCAGCTTGGCCGGCGGGGGAACAAGTGGCTACACCTTC. The J gene is TRBJ1-2, the V gene TRBV5-1, with D perhaps matching TRBD1 (5 bases). Germline V gene lookup returns CDR1 SGHRS and CDR2 YFSETQ. This CDR3 is 15 amino acids long. V lost 0 bases and J lost 7, with 16 bases in between. Variable domain in full (rest from reference TRBV5-1 and TRBJ1-2): KAGVTQTPRYLIKTRGQQVTLSCSPISGHRSVSWYQQTPGQGLQFLFEYFSETQRNKGNFPGRFSGRQFSNSRSEMNVSTLELGDSALYLCASSLAGGGTSGYTFGSGTRLTVV.

A few counts support this clone. This rearrangement joins TRBV4-2 to TRBJ1-1; perhaps TRBD1 as D (6 bases). V was pared by 0 bases and J by 3 bases, with 17 bases between. The CDR3 has 17 residues. CDR1 is LGHNA and CDR2 is YNFKEQ in the germline V gene. CDR3 in DNA: TGTGCCAGCAGCCAAGAGGTGGGGGGGGCGCTGGACACTGAAGCTTTCTTT. Protein: CASSQEVGGALDTEAFF.

V gene TRBV28 combines with J gene TRBJ1-1; D is undetermined. Trimming removed 7 bases from V and 8 bases from J, with 11 bases in between. The CDR3 spans 11 residues. The germline CDR1 and CDR2 sequences are MDHEN and SYDVKM. CDR3 nucleotides: TGTGCCAGCACCCGGGAGGCAGAAGCTTTCTTT. Translated, it gives CASTREAEAFF.

There are a few counts of this clone. The rearrangement joins TRBV2 to TRBJ2-1; D perhaps matches TRBD1 (6 bases). The V gene's germline CDR1 is SNHLY and CDR2 FYNNEI. Trimming cost V 4 bases and J 2 bases, with 12 bases left between them. The CDR3 has 15 residues. DNA for the CDR3: TGTGCCAGCAGTGGGGGGCCACCCGCCTACAATGAGCAGTTCTTC. Amino acids: CASSGGPPAYNEQFF. The complete variable domain, with remaining parts taken from reference TRBV2 and TRBJ2-1, reads EPEVTQTPSHQVTQMGQEVILRCVPISNHLYFYWYRQILGQKVEFLVSFYNNEISEKSEIFDDQFSVERPDGSNFTLKIRSTKLEDSAMYFCASSGGPPAYNEQFFGPGTRLTVL.

This chain joins TRBV12-5 and TRBJ2-7; a possible D gene is TRBD1 (6 bases). Germline V gene sequence: CDR1 LGHNT, CDR2 FRNRAP. This CDR3 is 15 amino acids long. Trimming pared 3 bases from V and 0 bases from J, leaving 12 bases between. The CDR3 region is CASGLWTESSYEQYF. CDR3 DNA sequence: TGTGCTAGTGGTTTATGGACAGAGAGCTCCTACGAGCAGTACTTC.

The genes are TRBV30 and TRBJ1-4, with D unresolved. Germline V gives CDR1 GTSNPN, CDR2 SVGIG (reference sequence). Deletions cut 3 bases from V and 6 bases from J, with 14 bases between. The length of the CDR3 is 14 residues. The CDR3 loop is CAWRRSPGDEKLFF. CDR3 coding DNA: TGTGCCTGGAGGAGGTCGCCCGGGGATGAAAAACTGTTTTTT. Full variable domain (outside the CDR3, taken from reference TRBV30 and TRBJ1-4): SQTIHQWPATLVQPVGSPLSLECTVEGTSNPNLYWYRQAAGRGLQLLFYSVGIGQISSEVPQNLSASRPQDRQFILSSKKLLLSDSGFYLCAWRRSPGDEKLFFGSGTQLSVL.

This clone was recorded only once. J is TRBJ1-1 and V is TRBV7-3; D is unclear. V lost 1 base to trimming and J lost 4 bases, with 10 bases between them. The CDR3 covers 14 residues. Germline V gives CDR1 SGHTA, CDR2 FQGTGA. CDR3 sequence reads: CASSLNTVGTEAFF. CDR3 sequence (DNA): TGTGCCAGCAGCTTAAACACAGTAGGCACTGAAGCTTTCTTT.

This clone showed up just once. The rearrangement uses TRBV7-8 and TRBJ2-1; tentatively, D is TRBD1 (6 bases). Germline loops: CDR1 SGHVS, CDR2 FQNEAQ. The length of the CDR3 is 13 residues. V was trimmed by 4 bases and J by 9 bases, leaving 13 bases between them. In nucleotides, the CDR3 is TGTGCCAGCAGCTCGACAGGTTCGGTTGAGCAGTTCTTC. It is translated as CASSSTGSVEQFF.

V gene TRBV7-2 combines with J gene TRBJ1-2; TRBD1 matches at 9 bases. J lost 7 bases, V lost 5 bases, and 14 bases had no gene match. Germline assignment: CDR1 SGHTA and CDR2 FQGNSA. The CDR3 is 16 residues long. Here the CDR3 reads CASSASGTGLIGGYTF. In nucleotides, the CDR3 is TGTGCCAGCAGCGCCTCCGGGACAGGGCTAATAGGTGGCTACACCTTC. The complete variable domain, with remaining parts taken from reference TRBV7-2 and TRBJ1-2, reads GAGVSQSPSNKVTEKGKDVELRCDPISGHTALYWYRQSLGQGLEFLIYFQGNSAPDKSGLPSDRFSAERTGGSVSTLTIQRTQQEDSAVYLCASSASGTGLIGGYTFGSGTRLTVV.

This rearrangement joins TRBV18 to TRBJ1-5, with a possible D match to TRBD1 (6 bases). The CDR3 loop spans 17 amino acids. The V gene's germline CDR1 is KGHSH and CDR2 LQKENI. The V gene lost 4 bases and the J gene lost 4 bases, with 20 bases spanning the gap. CDR3 coding DNA: TGTGCCAGCTCACGGACTCGGGACACAAGGGGAAATCAGCCCCAGCATTTT. This encodes CASSRTRDTRGNQPQHF.

The CDR3 loop is CASTSNRVLRNTIYF. Here the CDR3 DNA reads TGTGCCAGCACCTCCAACAGGGTGTTAAGAAACACCATATATTTT. This sequence joins TRBV28 and TRBJ1-3, with D tentatively TRBD1 (6 bases). Trimming took 7 bases from V and 5 from J, leaving 18 bases between them. The CDR3 extends over 15 amino acids. Germline CDR1 and CDR2: MDHEN and SYDVKM.

The V and J genes are TRBV7-9 and TRBJ1-3; 11 bases map to TRBD1. The trim removed 4 bases at V and 3 bases at J, leaving 5 bases unmatched. CDR1 and CDR2 from the germline V gene are SEHNR and FQNEAQ (reference sequence). The CDR3 runs 16 residues. The CDR3 loop reads CASSSRTGGYGNTIYF. Written as DNA, the CDR3 is TGTGCCAGCAGCTCCAGGACAGGGGGCTATGGAAACACCATATATTTT.

The J gene is TRBJ1-6, the V gene TRBV30; TRBD1 matches at 9 bases. The length of the CDR3 is 15 residues. Germline-derived CDR1 and CDR2 are GTSNPN and SVGIG (reference sequence). J was trimmed by 7 bases and V by 0 bases; bases with no gene match: 4. CDR3 bases: TGTGCCTGGAGTGTGAAGACAGGGGGGAATTCACCCCTCCACTTT. It specifies CAWSVKTGGNSPLHF.

The chain carries TRBV7-2 and TRBJ1-3; 7 nucleotides match TRBD1. CDR1 is SGHTA, CDR2 FQGNSA, per germline. CDR3 length equals 15 residues. The junction had 9 bases not matched to a gene; V was cut back by 4 bases and J by 6 bases. The CDR3 DNA reads as TGTGCCAGCAGCTCAGAGACAGGGTTTTCAAACACCATATATTTT. Protein: CASSSETGFSNTIYF.

The V call is TRBV3-1 (or the pseudogene TRBV3-2), the J call TRBJ1-1; no clear D gene. CDR1 is LGHDT and CDR2 is YNNKEL in the germline V gene (reference sequence). Trimming removed 4 bases from V and 1 base from J, with 10 bases in between. The CDR3 is 14 residues long. The CDR3 region has the DNA TGTGCCAGCAGCCTACACACAGAGAACACTGAAGCTTTCTTT. Its protein product is CASSLHTENTEAFF.

The CDR3 sequence: CASSSYREPGGYTF. The CDR3 DNA is TGTGCCAGCAGTTCCTACCGGGAGCCCGGCGGCTACACCTTC. V gene TRBV27 combines with J gene TRBJ1-2, with D unresolved. Trimming stripped 4 bases from V and 8 bases from J, with 17 bases between. Germline V gene data show CDR1 as MNHEY and CDR2 as SMNVEV (reference sequence). CDR3 size: 14 residues.

The chain recombines TRBV5-6 with TRBJ1-1, with D perhaps matching TRBD1 (6 bases). The V gene lost 7 bases and the J gene lost 2 bases, with 15 bases spanning the gap. The CDR3 runs 14 residues. CDR1 SGHDT and CDR2 YYEEEE come from the germline V gene. The CDR3 nucleotides read TGTGCCAGCGGATCCGGACAGCGCAACACTGAAGCTTTCTTT. This encodes CASGSGQRNTEAFF.

This chain uses TRBV29-1 with TRBJ2-1; 7 bases line up with TRBD2. Losses at the gene ends were 0 bases for V and 4 bases for J; bases not matched to a gene: 15. This CDR3 is 18 amino acids long. Germline CDR1 is SQVTM and CDR2 is ANQGSEA. CDR3 in DNA: TGCAGCGTTGAAGATCCGGTTTGGGGCGGGAGCGAATACAATGAGCAGTTCTTC. Protein sequence: CSVEDPVWGGSEYNEQFF.

This clone was counted between two and nine times. The gene calls are TRBV4-3 and TRBJ2-3; TRBD2 is a possible D gene (5 bases). The CDR3 has 15 residues. CDR1 is LGHNA, CDR2 YSLEER, per germline. Trimming left V 4 bases short and J 4 bases short, with 15 bases between. In DNA, the CDR3 is TGCGCCAGCAGCCTATACCGGGGATCTTCAGATACGCAGTATTTT. This gives the protein CASSLYRGSSDTQYF.

The chain recombines TRBV6-2 or TRBV6-3 with TRBJ2-2; 7 bases are shared with TRBD2. Germline V gene sequence: CDR1 MNHEY, CDR2 SVGEGT. This CDR3 has 16 amino acids. The V and J ends lost 4 bases and 2 bases, in that order; junction bases with no gene match: 7. This CDR3 reads CASSLFWEGNTGELFF. DNA for the CDR3: TGTGCCAGCAGTTTGTTCTGGGAGGGCAACACCGGGGAGCTGTTTTTT.